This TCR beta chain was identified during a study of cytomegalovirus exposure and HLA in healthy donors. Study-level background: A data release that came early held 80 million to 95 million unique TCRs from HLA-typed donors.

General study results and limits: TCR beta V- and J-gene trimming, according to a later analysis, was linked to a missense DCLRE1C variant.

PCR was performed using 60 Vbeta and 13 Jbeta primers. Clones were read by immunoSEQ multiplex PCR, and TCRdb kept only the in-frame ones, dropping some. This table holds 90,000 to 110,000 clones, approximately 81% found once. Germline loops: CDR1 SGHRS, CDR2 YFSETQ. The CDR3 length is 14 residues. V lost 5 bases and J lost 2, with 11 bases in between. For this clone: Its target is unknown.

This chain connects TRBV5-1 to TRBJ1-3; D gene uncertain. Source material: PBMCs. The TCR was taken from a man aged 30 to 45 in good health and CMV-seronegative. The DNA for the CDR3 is TGCGCCAGCAGTTCGGGGATTGCTGGAAACACCATATATTTT. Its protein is CASSSGIAGNTIYF.